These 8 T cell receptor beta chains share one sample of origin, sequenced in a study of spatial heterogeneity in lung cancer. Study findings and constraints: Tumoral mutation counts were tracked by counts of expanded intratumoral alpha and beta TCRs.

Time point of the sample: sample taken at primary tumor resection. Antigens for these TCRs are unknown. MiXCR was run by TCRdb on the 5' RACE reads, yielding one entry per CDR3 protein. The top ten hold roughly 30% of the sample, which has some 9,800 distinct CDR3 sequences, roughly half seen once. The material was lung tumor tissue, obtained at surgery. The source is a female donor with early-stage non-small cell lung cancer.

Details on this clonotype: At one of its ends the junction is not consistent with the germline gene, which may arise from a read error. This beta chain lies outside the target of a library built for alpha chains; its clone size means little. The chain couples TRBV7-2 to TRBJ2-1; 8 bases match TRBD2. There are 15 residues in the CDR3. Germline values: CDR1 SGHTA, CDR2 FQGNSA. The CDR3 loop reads CASSPSGSSYNEQFF. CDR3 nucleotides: TGCGCCAGCAGCCCCAGCGGGAGTTCCTACAATGAGCAGTTCTTC.

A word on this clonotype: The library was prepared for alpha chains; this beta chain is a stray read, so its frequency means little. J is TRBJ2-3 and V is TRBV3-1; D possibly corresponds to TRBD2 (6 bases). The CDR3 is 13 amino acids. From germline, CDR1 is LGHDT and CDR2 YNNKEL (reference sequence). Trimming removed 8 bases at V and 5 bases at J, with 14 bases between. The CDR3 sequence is CASRRLVEDTQYF. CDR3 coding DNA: TGTGCCAGCCGGCGACTAGTGGAAGATACGCAGTATTTT.

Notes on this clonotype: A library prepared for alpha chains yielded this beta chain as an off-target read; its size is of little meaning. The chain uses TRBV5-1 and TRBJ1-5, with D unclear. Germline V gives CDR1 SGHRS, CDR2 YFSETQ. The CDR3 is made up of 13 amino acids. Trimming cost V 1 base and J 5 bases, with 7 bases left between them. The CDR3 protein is CASSLNRDQPQHF. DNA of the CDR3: TGCGCCAGCAGCTTGAACAGAGATCAGCCCCAGCATTTT. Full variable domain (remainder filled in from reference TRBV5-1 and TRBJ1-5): KAGVTQTPRYLIKTRGQQVTLSCSPISGHRSVSWYQQTPGQGLQFLFEYFSETQRNKGNFPGRFSGRQFSNSRSEMNVSTLELGDSALYLCASSLNRDQPQHFGDGTRLSIL.

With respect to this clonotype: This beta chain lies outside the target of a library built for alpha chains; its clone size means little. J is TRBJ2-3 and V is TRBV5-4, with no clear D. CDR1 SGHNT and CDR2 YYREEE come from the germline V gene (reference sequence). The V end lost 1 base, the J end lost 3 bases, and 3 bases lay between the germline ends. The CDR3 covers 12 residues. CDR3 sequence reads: CASSLRTDTQYF. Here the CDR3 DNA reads TGTGCCAGCAGCTTGAGGACAGATACGCAGTATTTT.

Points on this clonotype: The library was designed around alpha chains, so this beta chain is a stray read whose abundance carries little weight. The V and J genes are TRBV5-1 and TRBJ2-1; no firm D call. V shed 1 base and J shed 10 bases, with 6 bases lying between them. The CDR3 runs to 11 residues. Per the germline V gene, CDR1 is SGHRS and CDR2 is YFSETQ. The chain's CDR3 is CASSLNHEQFF. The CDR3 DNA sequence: TGCGCCAGCAGCTTGAATCACGAGCAGTTCTTC.

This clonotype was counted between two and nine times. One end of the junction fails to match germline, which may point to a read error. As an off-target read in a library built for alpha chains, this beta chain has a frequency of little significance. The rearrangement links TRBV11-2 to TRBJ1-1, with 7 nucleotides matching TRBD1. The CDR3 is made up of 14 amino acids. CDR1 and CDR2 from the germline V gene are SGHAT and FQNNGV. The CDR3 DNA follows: TGTGCCAGCAGCGTAGACAGGGTGGTCCCTGAAGCTTTCTTT. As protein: CASSVDRVVPEAFF. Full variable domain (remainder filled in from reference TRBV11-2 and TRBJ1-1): EAGVAQSPRYKIIEKRQSVAFWCNPISGHATLYWYQQILGQGPKLLIQFQNNGVVDDSQLPKDRFSAERLKGVDSTLKIQPAKLEDSAVYLCASSVDRVVPEAFFGQGTRLTVV.

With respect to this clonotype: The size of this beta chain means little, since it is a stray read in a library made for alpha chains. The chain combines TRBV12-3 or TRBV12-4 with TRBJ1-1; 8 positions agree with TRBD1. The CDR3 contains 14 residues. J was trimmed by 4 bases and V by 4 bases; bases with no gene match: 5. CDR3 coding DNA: TGTGCCAGCAGTTACACAGGGGGGAGCACTGAAGCTTTCTTT. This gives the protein CASSYTGGSTEAFF.

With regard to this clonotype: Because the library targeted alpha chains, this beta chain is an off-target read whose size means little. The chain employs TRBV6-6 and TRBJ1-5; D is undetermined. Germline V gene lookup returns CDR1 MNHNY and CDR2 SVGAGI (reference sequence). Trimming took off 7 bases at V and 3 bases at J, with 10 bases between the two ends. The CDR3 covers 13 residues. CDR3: CASTRILNQPQHF. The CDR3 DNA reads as TGTGCCAGCACCCGGATTCTCAATCAGCCCCAGCATTTT.